A single sample is the source of the 23 T cell receptor beta chains below, sequenced in a study of blood T cell repertoires in COVID-19. Profiled with immunoSEQ multiplex PCR; TCRdb holds only in-frame clones, not every one. The sample consists of under 350,000 clones, 80% to 95% of them appearing once. The sample comprised peripheral blood. Receptors were obtained from a woman younger than 45 with COVID-19, enrolled during active disease.

The rearrangement links TRBV7-2 to TRBJ1-1, with D unresolved. The CDR3 totals 14 residues. Germline V lookup: CDR1 SGHTA, CDR2 FQGNSA. V gave up 1 base and J gave up 4 bases, with 10 bases separating them. The CDR3 region is CASSLGGGSTEAFF. The CDR3, as DNA: TGTGCCAGCAGCTTAGGGGGAGGTAGCACTGAAGCTTTCTTT.

This chain links TRBV6-5 with TRBJ2-3, with TRBD2 as a possible D gene (5 bases). The V and J ends lost 2 bases and 0 bases respectively, with 6 bases between them. The CDR3 extends over 14 amino acids. Germline lookup yields CDR1 MNHEY and CDR2 SVGAGI. CDR3 region: CASSYGGSTDTQYF. CDR3 sequence (DNA): TGTGCCAGCAGTTACGGAGGTAGCACAGATACGCAGTATTTT.

This clone has a single count. The chain employs TRBV18 and TRBJ2-5; D possibly corresponds to TRBD1 (6 bases). Germline values: CDR1 KGHSH, CDR2 LQKENI. Between the trimmed V and J ends, which lost 3 bases and 5 bases, there was a span of 13 bases. The CDR3 is 14 amino acids. CDR3 residues: CASSPSLGQETQYF. The CDR3, as DNA: TGTGCCAGCTCACCCTCTCTAGGACAGGAGACCCAGTACTTC.

The CDR3 spells CATSDPGTGGYEQYF. The CDR3 nucleotides are TGTGCCACCAGTGATCCCGGGACAGGGGGCTACGAGCAGTACTTC. The V gene is TRBV24-1, the J gene TRBJ2-7, with 11 positions matching TRBD1. Trimming at V came to 3 bases and at J to 3 bases, leaving 3 bases not matched to a gene. From germline, CDR1 is KGHDR and CDR2 SFDVKD. The CDR3 length is 15 residues.

The chain employs TRBV7-2 and TRBJ2-6; D remains unclear. This CDR3 spans 17 amino acids. V shed 5 bases and J shed 2 bases, with 16 bases lying between them. CDR1 and CDR2 from the germline V gene are SGHTA and FQGNSA. DNA of the CDR3: TGTGCCAGCAGCCCCCAGAGAGGCGGAGCTGGGGCCAACGTCCTGACTTTC. Its translation is CASSPQRGGAGANVLTF.

The chain employs TRBV30 and TRBJ1-6; 7 bases map to TRBD1. V dropped 2 bases and J dropped 5; count of bases not matched to a gene: 9. Germline V lookup: CDR1 GTSNPN, CDR2 SVGIG (reference sequence). The CDR3 is 16 amino acids. The CDR3 DNA sequence: TGTGCCTGGAGTAGGGACAGCCGGAGTGATAATTCACCCCTCCACTTT. The encoded protein is CAWSRDSRSDNSPLHF. The whole variable domain, remainder taken from reference TRBV30 and TRBJ1-6, is SQTIHQWPATLVQPVGSPLSLECTVEGTSNPNLYWYRQAAGRGLQLLFYSVGIGQISSEVPQNLSASRPQDRQFILSSKKLLLSDSGFYLCAWSRDSRSDNSPLHFGNGTRLTVT.

This chain uses TRBV28 with TRBJ1-5, with 8 bases matching TRBD1. The V and J ends lost 0 bases and 4 bases, in that order; junction bases with no gene match: 8. Looked up from germline, CDR1 is MDHEN and CDR2 is SYDVKM. The CDR3 contains 17 residues. The CDR3 nucleotides are TGTGCCAGCAGTTTATGGGGGGGGCAGGGGGCGAATCAGCCCCAGCATTTT. This gives the protein CASSLWGGQGANQPQHF.

The chain links TRBV19 to TRBJ1-1, with 9 nucleotides matching TRBD1. This CDR3 has 16 amino acids. Per the germline V gene, CDR1 is LNHDA and CDR2 is SQIVND (reference sequence). V shed 5 bases and J 1 base; nucleotides not matched to a gene: 8. CDR3 in amino acids: CASSSLPGQGNTEAFF. The DNA for the CDR3 is TGTGCCAGTAGTTCCCTCCCGGGACAGGGGAACACTGAAGCTTTCTTT.

This clone was seen a few times. The chain is built from TRBV10-1 and TRBJ1-1; the match to TRBD1 covers 9 bases. Trimming took 5 bases from V and 4 from J; bases not matched to a gene: 8. CDR1 WNHNN and CDR2 SYGVQD come from the germline V gene (reference sequence). This CDR3 comprises 15 residues. CDR3 bases: TGCGCCAGCAGTCCCCCCGGACAGGGGTCCACTGAAGCTTTCTTT. Amino acids: CASSPPGQGSTEAFF.

V usage is TRBV30 and J usage is TRBJ1-2; no clear D. This CDR3 spans 12 amino acids. Germline V CDR1 and CDR2: GTSNPN, SVGIG (reference sequence). Trimming stripped 1 base from V and 4 bases from J, with 7 bases between. CDR3 protein: CAWSGEGYGYTF. CDR3 sequence (DNA): TGTGCCTGGAGTGGTGAGGGCTATGGCTACACCTTC. Filled out from reference TRBV30 and TRBJ1-2, the complete variable domain reads SQTIHQWPATLVQPVGSPLSLECTVEGTSNPNLYWYRQAAGRGLQLLFYSVGIGQISSEVPQNLSASRPQDRQFILSSKKLLLSDSGFYLCAWSGEGYGYTFGSGTRLTVV.

This chain uses TRBV28 with TRBJ2-3; D is ambiguous. Trimming left V 3 bases short and J 3 bases short, with 16 bases between. CDR1 MDHEN and CDR2 SYDVKM come from the germline V gene. The CDR3 is made up of 16 amino acids. The CDR3 sequence is CASSFPGPLGTDTQYF. As DNA, the CDR3 is TGTGCCAGCAGTTTCCCAGGTCCCCTCGGAACAGATACGCAGTATTTT.

The chain has TRBV4-3 and TRBJ1-2; D is uncertain. V dropped 1 base and J dropped 7 bases, with 25 bases sitting between them. From germline, CDR1 is LGHNA and CDR2 YSLEER. The length of the CDR3 is 18 residues. For the CDR3, the DNA is TGCGCCAGCAGCCAAGTAACGACACGAACACTGGTTGTGTCTGGCTACACCTTC. This sequence encodes CASSQVTTRTLVVSGYTF.

In its sample, this clone was seen a few times. The chain carries TRBV6-4 and TRBJ1-4; 8 positions agree with TRBD1. CDR3 length equals 15 residues. V dropped 6 bases and J dropped 0; count of bases not matched to a gene: 3. CDR1 is MRHNA, CDR2 SNTAGT, per germline. The CDR3 reads CASRPQGATNEKLFF. CDR3 in DNA: TGTGCCAGCAGACCACAGGGGGCAACTAATGAAAAACTGTTTTTT.

The CDR3 loop reads CASSMGDIGYTF. CDR3 coding DNA: TGTGCCAGCAGTATGGGGGACATTGGCTACACCTTC. The chain has TRBV7-9 and TRBJ1-2; tentative D call: TRBD1 (6 bases). This CDR3 region has 12 residues. CDR1 SEHNR and CDR2 FQNEAQ come from the germline V gene (reference sequence). V was cut by 6 bases and J by 7 bases, with 12 bases left in between.

This rearrangement joins TRBV5-1 to TRBJ2-7; 7 nucleotides align to TRBD1. The length of the CDR3 is 15 residues. J gave up 3 bases and V 2 bases, and 8 bases lay outside the gene matches. Germline V lookup: CDR1 SGHRS, CDR2 YFSETQ. CDR3 DNA sequence: TGCGCCAGCAGCTTAATAAAGGGACAGCACTACGAGCAGTACTTC. The encoded protein is CASSLIKGQHYEQYF. The full variable domain, completed using reference TRBV5-1 and TRBJ2-7, is KAGVTQTPRYLIKTRGQQVTLSCSPISGHRSVSWYQQTPGQGLQFLFEYFSETQRNKGNFPGRFSGRQFSNSRSEMNVSTLELGDSALYLCASSLIKGQHYEQYFGPGTRLTVT.

This clone showed up just a few times. This chain links TRBV7-9 with TRBJ1-2, with D uncertain. The CDR3 runs 14 residues. The V end was cut by 1 base, the J end by 4 bases, with 10 bases between. Per the germline V gene, CDR1 is SEHNR and CDR2 is FQNEAQ (reference sequence). The CDR3: CASSLGAVIYGYTF. The CDR3 region has the DNA TGTGCCAGCAGCTTAGGAGCGGTAATCTATGGCTACACCTTC.

The chain employs TRBV4-1 and TRBJ1-6; D is unresolved. Germline V lookup: CDR1 MGHRA, CDR2 YSYEKL. The CDR3 runs to 13 residues. Trimming shortened V by 5 bases and J by 10 bases, and 12 bases separated the two germline ends. The CDR3 loop reads CASSGLGGSPLHF. In nucleotides, the CDR3 is TGCGCCAGCAGCGGCCTAGGAGGCTCACCCCTCCACTTT.

The V and J genes are TRBV6-6 and TRBJ2-7; 10 bases agree with TRBD2. V trimming: 5 bases; J trimming: 6 bases; junction bases outside the gene matches: 7. Germline V gene lookup returns CDR1 MNHNY and CDR2 SVGAGI (reference sequence). This CDR3 contains 14 residues. The DNA of the CDR3 is TGTGCCAGCAGTCCACTAGCGGGGTCGGGCGAGCAGTACTTC. It encodes CASSPLAGSGEQYF.

This sequence joins TRBV27 and TRBJ1-5; D is perhaps TRBD1 (6 bases). The CDR3 runs 10 residues. The germline V gene encodes CDR1 MNHEY and CDR2 SMNVEV (reference sequence). V lost 11 bases and J 14 bases, leaving 16 bases between the germline ends. CDR3 coding DNA: TGTGCCGCGGAGAGGGGGGGGGAGCATTTT. Translation: CAAERGGEHF.

The rearrangement joins TRBV19 to TRBJ2-7, with a weak D call TRBD1 (6 bases). This CDR3 is built from 12 residues. The V end was cut by 8 bases, the J end by 5 bases, with 13 bases between. Germline V gene data show CDR1 as LNHDA and CDR2 as SQIVND (reference sequence). In DNA form, the CDR3 reads TGTGCCAGTGGGCTAGAGGGGGACGAGCAGTACTTC. Translating it yields CASGLEGDEQYF.

This chain connects TRBV2 to TRBJ1-1; maybe TRBD1 (5 bases). CDR1 is SNHLY and CDR2 is FYNNEI in the germline V gene. The CDR3 has 13 amino acids. V was clipped by 4 bases and J by 5 bases, with 11 bases between them. CDR3 residues: CASSGQPRTEAFF. CDR3 DNA sequence: TGTGCCAGCAGTGGACAGCCGCGGACTGAAGCTTTCTTT.

The chain joins TRBV2 to TRBJ2-5, with 7 bases identical to TRBD1. V gave up 3 bases and J gave up 7 bases; unmatched junction bases: 8. This CDR3 spans 14 amino acids. In germline, CDR1 is SNHLY, CDR2 FYNNEI. CDR3 in DNA: TGTGCCAGCAGTGAGGGCCTAAGGGGGCGGACCCAGTACTTC. Amino acids: CASSEGLRGRTQYF.

The chain joins TRBV19 to TRBJ1-5; D possibly corresponds to TRBD1 (6 bases). The germline V gene has CDR1 LNHDA and CDR2 SQIVND (reference sequence). The V end was cut by 5 bases, the J end by 5 bases, with 10 bases between. There are 13 residues in the CDR3. CDR3 in DNA: TGTGCCAGTAGTTCCAGGGGCGATCAGCCCCAGCATTTT. Translation gives CASSSRGDQPQHF.